These 8 T cell receptor beta chains were sequenced from one sample in a study of blood T cell repertoires in COVID-19. Generated by immunoSEQ multiplex PCR, the TCRdb table keeps only in-frame clones and is missing some. The repertoire holds nearly 200,000 clones, with 70% to 90% as singletons. The sample comprised peripheral blood. These receptors came from a woman in her forties who had recovered from COVID-19.

This chain uses TRBV3-1 (or the pseudogene TRBV3-2) with TRBJ2-1, with D possibly being TRBD2 (5 bases). Germline values: CDR1 LGHDT, CDR2 YNNKEL (reference sequence). V lost 3 bases to trimming and J lost 4 bases, with 13 bases between them. The CDR3 sequence is 15 residues long. DNA of the CDR3: TGTGCCAGCAGCCAGGATACAAGCGGTTACAATGAGCAGTTCTTC. Amino acid sequence: CASSQDTSGYNEQFF.

The rearrangement joins TRBV5-4 to TRBJ1-2; D is unclear. The germline CDR1 and CDR2 sequences are SGHNT and YYREEE (reference sequence). V was clipped by 0 bases and J by 1 base, with 7 bases between them. The CDR3 loop spans 14 amino acids. For the CDR3, the DNA is TGTGCCAGCAGCTTGGGGCAGTATAACTATGGCTACACCTTC. It codes for CASSLGQYNYGYTF.

The chain combines TRBV5-5 with TRBJ2-7; D remains unclear. Germline V gene data show CDR1 as SGHKS and CDR2 as YYEKEE (reference sequence). This CDR3 is 14 amino acids long. Trimming took 0 bases from V and 4 from J, leaving 11 bases between them. CDR3: CASSLAAIEYEQYF. The CDR3 DNA reads TGTGCCAGCAGCTTGGCCGCTATAGAGTACGAGCAGTACTTC.

This clone turned up a few times. The sample carries other DNA sequences with the same CDR3. The rearrangement uses TRBV6-5 and TRBJ2-1, with D perhaps matching TRBD2 (5 bases). This CDR3 is built from 13 residues. The germline gives CDR1 MNHEY, CDR2 SVGAGI. Deletions cut 5 bases from V and 5 bases from J, with 10 bases between. The CDR3 DNA reads as TGTGCCAGCAGTCGAAACGGGGACAATGAGCAGTTCTTC. Translation: CASSRNGDNEQFF.

CDR3 bases: TGCGCCAGCAGCCAAGACATGACTGTATACAATGAGCAGTTCTTC. Its protein is CASSQDMTVYNEQFF. The rearrangement links TRBV4-3 to TRBJ2-1; D is unclear. Trimming removed 0 bases at V and 4 bases at J, with 10 bases between. CDR3 size: 15 residues. The germline gives CDR1 LGHNA, CDR2 YSLEER.

This clone was seen just once. The chain has TRBV6-6 and TRBJ1-1; D ambiguous. There are 14 residues in the CDR3. The germline V gene encodes CDR1 MNHNY and CDR2 SVGAGI (reference sequence). V lost 2 bases, J lost 4 bases, and 11 bases lay in between. This CDR3 reads CASSYPEQSTEAFF. The CDR3 bases are TGTGCCAGCAGTTACCCTGAACAGTCCACTGAAGCTTTCTTT.

This chain connects TRBV29-1 to TRBJ2-4; 11 bases line up with TRBD1. Unmatched junction bases numbered 7, after V lost 3 bases and J lost 6 bases. The CDR3 contains 15 residues. Germline values: CDR1 SQVTM, CDR2 ANQGSEA. CDR3 sequence reads: CSVERTGGAGNIQYF. CDR3 nucleotides: TGCAGCGTTGAGAGGACAGGGGGCGCGGGAAACATTCAGTACTTC.

The rearrangement links TRBV6-5 to TRBJ1-2; D remains ambiguous. The germline V gene encodes CDR1 MNHEY and CDR2 SVGAGI. The CDR3 is made up of 11 amino acids. Trimming stripped 8 bases from V and 6 bases from J, with 10 bases between. The CDR3 loop reads CASEGVHGYTF. The CDR3 nucleotides are TGTGCCAGCGAGGGTGTACATGGCTACACCTTC.